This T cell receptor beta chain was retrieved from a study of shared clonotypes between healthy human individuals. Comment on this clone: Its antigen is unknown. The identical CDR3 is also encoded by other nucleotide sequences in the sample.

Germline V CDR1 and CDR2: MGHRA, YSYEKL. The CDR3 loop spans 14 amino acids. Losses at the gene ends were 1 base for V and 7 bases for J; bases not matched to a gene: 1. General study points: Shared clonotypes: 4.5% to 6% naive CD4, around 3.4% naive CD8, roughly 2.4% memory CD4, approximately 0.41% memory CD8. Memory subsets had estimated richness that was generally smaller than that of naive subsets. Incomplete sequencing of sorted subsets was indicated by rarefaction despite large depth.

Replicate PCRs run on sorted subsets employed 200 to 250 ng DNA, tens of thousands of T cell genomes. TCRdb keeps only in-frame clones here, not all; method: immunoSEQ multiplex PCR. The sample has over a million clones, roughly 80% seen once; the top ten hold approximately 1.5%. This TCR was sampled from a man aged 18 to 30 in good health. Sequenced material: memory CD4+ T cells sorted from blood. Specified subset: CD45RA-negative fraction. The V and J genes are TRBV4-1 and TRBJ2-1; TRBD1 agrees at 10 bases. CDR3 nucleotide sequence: TGCGCCAGCAGCCAAGGGACAGGGGGGAATGAGCAGTTCTTC. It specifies CASSQGTGGNEQFF.